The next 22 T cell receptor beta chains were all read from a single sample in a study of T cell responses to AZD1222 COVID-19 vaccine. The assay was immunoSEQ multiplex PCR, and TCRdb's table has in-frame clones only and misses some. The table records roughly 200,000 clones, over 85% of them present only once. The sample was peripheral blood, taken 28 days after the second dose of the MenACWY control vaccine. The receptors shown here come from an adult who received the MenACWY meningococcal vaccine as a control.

The CDR3 protein is CASSLQGAGEQYF. CDR3 in DNA: TGTGCCAGCAGTTTACAGGGGGCGGGCGAGCAGTACTTC. The J gene is TRBJ2-7, the V gene TRBV27; TRBD1 agrees at 8 bases. This CDR3 is built from 13 residues. After removal of 2 bases from V and 6 bases from J, the junction contained 3 bases not matched to a gene. Germline-derived CDR1 and CDR2 are MNHEY and SMNVEV (reference sequence).

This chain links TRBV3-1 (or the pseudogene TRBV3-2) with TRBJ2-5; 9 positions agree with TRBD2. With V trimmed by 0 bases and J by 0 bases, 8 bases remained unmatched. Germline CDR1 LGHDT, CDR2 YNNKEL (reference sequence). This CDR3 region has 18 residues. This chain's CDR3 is CASSQDDWSGGYQETQYF. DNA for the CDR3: TGTGCCAGCAGCCAAGATGATTGGAGCGGGGGGTACCAAGAGACCCAGTACTTC.

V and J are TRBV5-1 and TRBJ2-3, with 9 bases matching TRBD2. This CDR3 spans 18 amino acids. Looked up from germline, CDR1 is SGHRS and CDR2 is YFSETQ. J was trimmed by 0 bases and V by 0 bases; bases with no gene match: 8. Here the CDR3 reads CASSLDLSGGYSTDTQYF. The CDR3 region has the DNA TGCGCCAGCAGCTTGGATCTAAGCGGGGGGTATAGCACAGATACGCAGTATTTT.

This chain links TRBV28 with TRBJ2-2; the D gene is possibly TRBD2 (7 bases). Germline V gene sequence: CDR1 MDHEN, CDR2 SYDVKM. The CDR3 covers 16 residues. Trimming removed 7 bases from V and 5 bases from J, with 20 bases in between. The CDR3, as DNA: TGTGCCAGCACCACATGGGGGGGGCGAAGGACCGGGGAGCTGTTTTTT. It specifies CASTTWGGRRTGELFF. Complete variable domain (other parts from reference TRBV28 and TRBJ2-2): DVKVTQSSRYLVKRTGEKVFLECVQDMDHENMFWYRQDPGLGLRLIYFSYDVKMKEKGDIPEGYSVSREKKERFSLILESASTNQTSMYLCASTTWGGRRTGELFFGEGSRLTVL.

The CDR3 loop is CAISEGGTSGAYEQYF. Here the CDR3 DNA reads TGTGCCATCAGTGAGGGGGGGACTAGCGGAGCCTACGAGCAGTACTTC. V usage is TRBV10-3 and J usage is TRBJ2-7, with 11 bases that match TRBD2. The CDR3 covers 16 residues. V lost 2 bases and J lost 2; bases outside the gene matches: 5. Germline values: CDR1 ENHRY, CDR2 SYGVKD.

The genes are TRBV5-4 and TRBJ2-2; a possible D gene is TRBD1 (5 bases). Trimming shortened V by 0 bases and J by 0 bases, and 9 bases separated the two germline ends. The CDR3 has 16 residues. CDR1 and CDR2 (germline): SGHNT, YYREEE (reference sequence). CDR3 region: CASSLGGRANTGELFF. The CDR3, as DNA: TGTGCCAGCAGCTTGGGGGGCAGGGCGAACACCGGGGAGCTGTTTTTT.

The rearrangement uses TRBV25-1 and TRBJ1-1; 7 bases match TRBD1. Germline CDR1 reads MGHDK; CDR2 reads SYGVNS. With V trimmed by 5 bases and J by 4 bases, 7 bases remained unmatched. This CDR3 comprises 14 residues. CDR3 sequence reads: CASSFTTGPTEAFF. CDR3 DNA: TGTGCCAGCAGTTTCACGACAGGGCCCACTGAAGCTTTCTTT.

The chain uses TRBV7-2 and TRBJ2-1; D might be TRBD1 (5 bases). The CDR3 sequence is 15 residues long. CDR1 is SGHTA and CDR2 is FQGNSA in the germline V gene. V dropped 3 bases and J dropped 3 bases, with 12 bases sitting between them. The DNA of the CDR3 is TGTGCCAGCAGCTTTCAGGACATCCACTACAATGAGCAGTTCTTC. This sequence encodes CASSFQDIHYNEQFF.

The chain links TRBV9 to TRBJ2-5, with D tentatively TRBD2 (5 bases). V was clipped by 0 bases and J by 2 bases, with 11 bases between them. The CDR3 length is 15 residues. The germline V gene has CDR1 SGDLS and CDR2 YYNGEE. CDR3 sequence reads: CASSVGRGTQETQYF. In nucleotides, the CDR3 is TGTGCCAGCAGCGTAGGTCGGGGTACTCAAGAGACCCAGTACTTC.

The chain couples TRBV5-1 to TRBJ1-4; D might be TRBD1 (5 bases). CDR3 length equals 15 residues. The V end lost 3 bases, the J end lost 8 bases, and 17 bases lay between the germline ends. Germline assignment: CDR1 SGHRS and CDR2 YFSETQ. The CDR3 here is CASSWGWGVEEKLFF. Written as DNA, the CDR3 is TGCGCCAGCAGCTGGGGTTGGGGGGTCGAGGAAAAACTGTTTTTT.

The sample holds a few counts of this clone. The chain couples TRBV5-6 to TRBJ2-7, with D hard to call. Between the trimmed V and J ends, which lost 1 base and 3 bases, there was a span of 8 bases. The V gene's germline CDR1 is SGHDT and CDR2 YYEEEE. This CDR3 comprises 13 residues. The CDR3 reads CASSLLAGYEQYF. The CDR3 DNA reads TGTGCCAGCAGCTTGTTAGCAGGCTACGAGCAGTACTTC.

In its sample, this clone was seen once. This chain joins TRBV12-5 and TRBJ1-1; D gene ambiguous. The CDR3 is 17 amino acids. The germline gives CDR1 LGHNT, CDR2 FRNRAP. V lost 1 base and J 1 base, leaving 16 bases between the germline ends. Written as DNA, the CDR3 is TGTGCTAGTGGTTTGGGCCCGTGGACGGCCACGAACACTGAAGCTTTCTTT. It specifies CASGLGPWTATNTEAFF.

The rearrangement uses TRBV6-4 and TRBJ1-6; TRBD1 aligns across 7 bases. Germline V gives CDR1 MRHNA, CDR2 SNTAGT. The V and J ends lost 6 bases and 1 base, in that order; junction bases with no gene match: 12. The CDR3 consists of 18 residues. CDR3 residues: CASSLEEGAVSYNSPLHF. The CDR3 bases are TGTGCCAGCAGCCTCGAGGAGGGGGCGGTTTCCTATAATTCACCCCTCCACTTT.

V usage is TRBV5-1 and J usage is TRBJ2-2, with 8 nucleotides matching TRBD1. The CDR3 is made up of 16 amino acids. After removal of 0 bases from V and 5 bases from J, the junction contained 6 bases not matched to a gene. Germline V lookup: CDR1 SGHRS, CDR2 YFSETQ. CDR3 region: CASSLEGQVPTGELFF. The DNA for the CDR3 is TGCGCCAGCAGCTTGGAGGGACAGGTACCGACCGGGGAGCTGTTTTTT.

The CDR3 protein is CASSVYGGEQYF. The CDR3, as DNA: TGTGCCAGCAGCGTCTATGGGGGCGAGCAGTACTTC. V usage is TRBV9 and J usage is TRBJ2-7; D may be TRBD1 or TRBD2 (5 bases each). The CDR3 contains 12 residues. Looked up from germline, CDR1 is SGDLS and CDR2 is YYNGEE. V lost 2 bases and J lost 6, with 9 bases in between.

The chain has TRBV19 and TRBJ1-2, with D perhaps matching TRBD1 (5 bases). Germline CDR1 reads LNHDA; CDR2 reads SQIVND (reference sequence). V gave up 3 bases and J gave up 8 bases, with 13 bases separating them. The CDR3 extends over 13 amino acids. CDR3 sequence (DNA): TGTGCCAGTAGTATGGGCCAGGGTGGAGGCTACACCTTC. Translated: CASSMGQGGGYTF. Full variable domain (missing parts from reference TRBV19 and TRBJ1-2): DGGITQSPKYLFRKEGQNVTLSCEQNLNHDAMYWYRQDPGQGLRLIYYSQIVNDFQKGDIAEGYSVSREKKESFPLTVTSAQKNPTAFYLCASSMGQGGGYTFGSGTRLTVV.

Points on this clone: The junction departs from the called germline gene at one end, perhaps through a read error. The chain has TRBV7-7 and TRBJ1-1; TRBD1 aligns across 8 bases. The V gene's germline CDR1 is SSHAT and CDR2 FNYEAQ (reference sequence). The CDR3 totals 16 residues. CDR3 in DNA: TGTGCTAGCATCGATAGCCCGGACAGGGTGAACACTGAAGCTTTCTTT. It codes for CASIDSPDRVNTEAFF.

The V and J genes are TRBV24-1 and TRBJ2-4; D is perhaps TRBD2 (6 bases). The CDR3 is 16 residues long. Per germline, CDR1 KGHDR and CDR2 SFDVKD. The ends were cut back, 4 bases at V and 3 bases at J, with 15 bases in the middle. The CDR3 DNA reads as TGTGCCACCAGTGACCCCCTCGCGGGGAGCAAAAACATTCAGTACTTC. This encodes CATSDPLAGSKNIQYF.

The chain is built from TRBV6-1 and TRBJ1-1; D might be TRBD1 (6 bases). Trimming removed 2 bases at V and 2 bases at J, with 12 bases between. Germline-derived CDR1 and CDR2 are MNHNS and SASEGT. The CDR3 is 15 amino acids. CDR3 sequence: CASSEQGRQNTEAFF. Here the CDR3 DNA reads TGTGCCAGCAGTGAACAGGGGAGACAAAACACTGAAGCTTTCTTT.

The CDR3 DNA is TGTGCCAGCAGTTACAGCGGGGGCTCCGAGCAGTACTTC. Translation: CASSYSGGSEQYF. This chain connects TRBV6-5 to TRBJ2-7; the match to TRBD2 covers 8 bases. The germline CDR1 and CDR2 sequences are MNHEY and SVGAGI. V gave up 2 bases and J gave up 6 bases; unmatched junction bases: 3. CDR3 length equals 13 residues.

In DNA, the CDR3 is TGCGCCAGCAGCCAAGATAGGACAACTAGCACAGATACGCAGTATTTT. This translates into CASSQDRTTSTDTQYF. The chain joins TRBV4-1 to TRBJ2-3; weak D call: TRBD1 (5 bases). The germline gives CDR1 MGHRA, CDR2 YSYEKL. The CDR3 runs 16 residues. Trimming took off 0 bases at V and 0 bases at J, with 10 bases between the two ends.

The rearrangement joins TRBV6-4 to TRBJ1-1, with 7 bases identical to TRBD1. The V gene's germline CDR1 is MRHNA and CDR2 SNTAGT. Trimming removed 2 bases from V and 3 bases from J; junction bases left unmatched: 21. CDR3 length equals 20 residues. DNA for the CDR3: TGTGCCAGCAGTGACGACGGGTATAATGACAGGGCACTCGGGGACACTGAAGCTTTCTTT. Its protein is CASSDDGYNDRALGDTEAFF.